A single sample gave rise to the 9 T cell receptor beta chains below, sequenced in a study of CD8+CD57+ T cells in acquired aplastic anemia. Genomic DNA served as template for TCR beta VDJ and CDR3 profiling. MiXCR, applied by TCRdb to the reads, yields one record per CDR3 protein. This table holds around 290,000 distinct CDR3 sequences, 45% to 65% found once. Patients chosen for sequencing had CD8+CD57+ cells that had expanded, as shown by flow cytometry. The sample consisted of sorted CD4+, CD8+, or CD8+CD57+ T cells (not recorded which) from PBMCs. The receptors here all came from a human donor with aplastic anemia.

This chain links TRBV19 with TRBJ2-3; maybe TRBD1 (6 bases). This CDR3 spans 15 amino acids. CDR1 and CDR2 (germline): LNHDA, SQIVND (reference sequence). Trimming pared 1 base from V and 0 bases from J, leaving 8 bases between. The CDR3 DNA is TGTGCCAGTAGTATAGGGACAGCTAGCACAGATACGCAGTATTTT. Translating gives CASSIGTASTDTQYF.

This chain links TRBV5-1 with TRBJ2-7; 13 nucleotides agree with TRBD2. The V segment lost 4 bases and the J segment 0 bases; nucleotides outside the gene matches: 7. CDR3 length: 17 residues. Germline V gene data show CDR1 as SGHRS and CDR2 as YFSETQ. The CDR3 DNA sequence: TGCGCCAGCAGCCGACTAGCGGGGGGACGAAGCTCCTACGAGCAGTACTTC. Translated: CASSRLAGGRSSYEQYF.

Notes on this clonotype: At one of its ends the junction is not consistent with the germline gene, which may arise from a read error. The chain joins TRBV7-3 to TRBJ2-3; D is unclear. CDR3 size: 14 residues. Germline lookup yields CDR1 SGHTA and CDR2 FQGTGA. CDR3 coding DNA: TGTGCTAGCAGCTTATTGGCAAACACAGATACGCAGTATTTT. Protein: CASSLLANTDTQYF.

This clonotype came up many times. V and J are TRBV20-1 and TRBJ1-5; 12 bases fit TRBD1. The CDR3 loop spans 14 amino acids. Germline V gene sequence: CDR1 DFQATT, CDR2 SNEGSKA (reference sequence). V lost 3 bases to trimming and J lost 7 bases; unmatched junction nucleotides: 4. CDR3 residues: CSASGDRGLQPQHF. CDR3 in DNA: TGCAGTGCTAGTGGGGACAGGGGGCTACAGCCCCAGCATTTT.

This rearrangement joins TRBV12-3 or TRBV12-4 to TRBJ1-5; a possible D gene is TRBD1 (5 bases). Between the trimmed V and J ends, which lost 5 bases and 0 bases, there was a span of 14 bases. The CDR3 consists of 16 residues. CDR3: CASSNSIGGSNQPQHF. The CDR3 DNA follows: TGTGCCAGCAGTAATTCAATCGGGGGTAGCAATCAGCCCCAGCATTTT.

The V call is TRBV15, the J call TRBJ1-2; a possible D gene is TRBD1 (5 bases). This CDR3 comprises 15 residues. V was pared by 8 bases and J by 5 bases, with 21 bases between. The germline V gene encodes CDR1 LNHNV and CDR2 YYDKDF (reference sequence). CDR3 DNA sequence: TGTGCCACCGGAAAGCCTGGGGGATTTGGGTATGGCTACACCTTC. Amino acids: CATGKPGGFGYGYTF.

CDR3 amino acids: CASSVVPLWGAHVNTIYF. In nucleotides, the CDR3 is TGTGCCAGCAGCGTAGTTCCTCTGTGGGGGGCTCATGTGAACACCATATATTTT. V gene TRBV9 combines with J gene TRBJ1-3, with a possible D match to TRBD1 (6 bases). V was trimmed by 0 bases and J by 7 bases, leaving 23 bases between them. CDR1 is SGDLS, CDR2 YYNGEE, per germline. The CDR3 contains 18 residues. The full variable domain, its missing parts supplied by reference TRBV9 and TRBJ1-3, is DSGVTQTPKHLITATGQRVTLRCSPRSGDLSVYWYQQSLDQGLQFLIQYYNGEERAKGNILERFSAQQFPDLHSELNLSSLELGDSALYFCASSVVPLWGAHVNTIYFGEGSWLTVV.

This clonotype was picked up a small number of times. The chain's CDR3 is CASRISVQDTEAFF. Here the CDR3 DNA reads TGTGCCAGCAGGATTTCGGTACAGGACACTGAAGCTTTCTTT. This chain connects TRBV7-2 to TRBJ1-1; TRBD1 is a possible D gene (5 bases). The CDR3 sequence is 14 residues long. The V end lost 6 bases, the J end lost 3 bases, and 14 bases lay between the germline ends. Looked up from germline, CDR1 is SGHTA and CDR2 is FQGNSA.

A note on this clonotype: An end of the junction does not agree with germline; a read error may underlie this. The V call is TRBV6-1, the J call TRBJ1-2; perhaps TRBD1 as D (6 bases). The CDR3 contains 14 residues. The germline gives CDR1 MNHNS, CDR2 SASEGT. Written as DNA, the CDR3 is TGTGCCAGCAGTCCCGTCCAGGGGACCTATGGCTACATCTTC. This codes for CASSPVQGTYGYIF.